This T cell receptor beta chain was sequenced during a study of response to subunit inactivated influenza vaccine. Study-wide points: That few new T cells are recruited by each seasonal influenza vaccination was the authors' suggestion.

MiXCR, applied by TCRdb to the RT-PCR reads, yields one record per CDR3 protein. The table shows more than 400,000 distinct CDR3 sequences, with approximately 7.3% occurring only once. The germline CDR1 and CDR2 sequences are DFQATT and SNEGSKA (reference sequence). Trimming at V came to 1 base and at J to 3 bases, leaving 6 bases not matched to a gene. The CDR3 runs to 15 residues. About this clonotype itself: Its antigen is unidentified.

Sequencing was performed on PBMCs from blood, taken around 2 years after vaccination. The chain employs TRBV20-1 and TRBJ2-1, with 7 bases that match TRBD1. This clonotype was sampled from a man between 50 and 69 years old who received an inactivated influenza vaccine. In nucleotides, the CDR3 is TGCAGTGCTAGAGGTAGACAGGGCAGCTACAATGAGCAGTTCTTC. This sequence encodes CSARGRQGSYNEQFF.